This passage covers 2 T cell receptor beta chains from one sample sequenced in a study of blood T cell repertoires in COVID-19. Here immunoSEQ multiplex PCR was the method, and the copy in TCRdb shows in-frame clones only, minus some. Among over 200,000 clones listed, roughly 84% were seen once. Material: peripheral blood. These receptors came from a man in his forties or fifties with active or convalescent COVID-19.

V and J are TRBV15 and TRBJ2-3; 16 nucleotides agree with TRBD2. J gave up 1 base and V 3 bases, and 13 bases lay outside the gene matches. This CDR3 has 21 amino acids. The germline CDR1 and CDR2 sequences are LNHNV and YYDKDF (reference sequence). CDR3 region: CATSSPRGLAGGVSGTDTQYF. The CDR3 region has the DNA TGTGCCACCAGCAGCCCCCGGGGACTAGCGGGGGGGGTGTCTGGCACAGATACGCAGTATTTT.

The chain has TRBV5-1 and TRBJ1-2, with D perhaps matching TRBD1 (5 bases). Trimming left V 5 bases short and J 4 bases short, with 15 bases between. The CDR3 sequence is 14 residues long. Per germline, CDR1 SGHRS and CDR2 YFSETQ. CDR3 sequence: CASRADSLSYGYTF. In DNA form, the CDR3 reads TGCGCCAGCAGGGCAGACAGTCTTAGCTATGGCTACACCTTC.